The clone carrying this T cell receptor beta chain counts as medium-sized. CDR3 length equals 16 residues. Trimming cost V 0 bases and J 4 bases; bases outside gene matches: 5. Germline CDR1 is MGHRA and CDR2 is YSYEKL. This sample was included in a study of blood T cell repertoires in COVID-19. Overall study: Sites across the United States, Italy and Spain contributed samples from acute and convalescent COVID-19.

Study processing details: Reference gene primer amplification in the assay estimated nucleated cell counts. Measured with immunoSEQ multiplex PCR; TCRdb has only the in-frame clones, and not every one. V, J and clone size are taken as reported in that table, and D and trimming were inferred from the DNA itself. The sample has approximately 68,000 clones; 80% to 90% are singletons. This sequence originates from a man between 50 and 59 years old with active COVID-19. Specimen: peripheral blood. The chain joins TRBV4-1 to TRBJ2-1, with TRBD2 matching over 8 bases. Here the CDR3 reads CASSQDIGGVYNEQFF. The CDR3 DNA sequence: TGCGCCAGCAGCCAAGATATCGGGGGGGTATACAATGAGCAGTTCTTC.